A selection of T cell receptor beta chains follows, all from one sample in a study of PD-L1 blockade in urothelial cancer. The protocol was immunoSEQ multiplex PCR, while the TCRdb copy is restricted to in-frame clones and leaves out a portion. The data show under 70,000 clones, roughly four fifths seen once. The sequences come from PBMCs, collected around atezolizumab (anti-PD-L1) treatment. Receptors originate from a man aged 65 to 79 with urothelial cancer. Each CDR3 is given with its conserved first and last residue.

CDR3 protein,V gene
CASSQYRGETQYF,TRBV4-3
CASSDRGRSNEKLFF,TRBV6-1
CASKDSISLHEQYF,TRBV6-5
CASSPENRATYGYTF,TRBV18
CASSVAEESYNEQFF,TRBV9
CASSLGQGDTEAFF,TRBV28
CASSVSDSLGETQYF,TRBV9
CASTSRWAEAFF,TRBV19
CASSLTGGNYEQYF,TRBV5-1
CASSLKPRSYEQYF,TRBV27
CASSKWCVDYGYTF,TRBV21-1
CASGQGRETQYF,TRBV2
CASTLGASGNTIYF,TRBV19
CASSLTSLAGGPGGGELFF,TRBV7-3
CVSSGGPYGYTF,TRBV28
CASSLLSQPQHF,TRBV28
CASSIGTVWGNEQFF,TRBV18
CASSQDVGRGTYGEQYF,TRBV4-3
CASSFEIGGTEAFF,TRBV5-8
CASSRRQGAQGYTF,TRBV21-1
CSAKIDREAFF,TRBV20-1
CASSPQGYRDTEAFF,TRBV7-2
CASSHRESYEQYF,TRBV27
CASRRQDLSHEQYF,TRBV6-6
CAWSVGGGRGEQFF,TRBV30
CASSQDIDRGYEQYF,TRBV4-3
CASSQGSTLRQGHMNTEAFF,TRBV4-3
CASSYQRGSDEQFF,TRBV6-5
CASNTGHLNTEAFF,TRBV6-1
CASSFWKRDLNEQFF,TRBV28
CASSWATGSPGELFF,TRBV5-1
CASSLGSGGEETQYF,TRBV11-2
CSVEDGGDGKLFF,TRBV29-1
CASSASNYEQYF,TRBV18
CASSYTETEAFF,TRBV6-6
CASSLGQVNTEAFF,TRBV7-9
CASSPRETAAGELFF,TRBV7-8
CASSPERSGAEQYF,TRBV4-3
CASSNTGRTEAFF,TRBV25-1
CASSLNRGDEQYF,TRBV4-3
CASSESRVGEQFF,TRBV10-1
CASSQGAGTGGEKLFF,TRBV4-3
CASSEQGGDTEAFF,TRBV5-6
CASRETASTYEQYF,TRBV6-6
CASSLARTGYTEAFF,TRBV5-1
CASSPGTEAFF,TRBV7-9
CASRPPGTAVGAFF,TRBV7-9
CASSTTGSNEKLFF,TRBV5-1